The TCR beta chain described here comes from a study of cytomegalovirus exposure and HLA in healthy donors. The assay was immunoSEQ multiplex PCR, and TCRdb's table has in-frame clones only and misses some. The top ten hold 5.6% of the sample, which has about 47,000 clones, about 93% seen once. Germline assignment: CDR1 MNHNY and CDR2 SVGAGI (reference sequence). V lost 6 bases and J lost 9, with 15 bases in between. This CDR3 spans 14 amino acids. Sequenced: PBMCs. This chain joins TRBV6-6 and TRBJ1-6; tentatively, D is TRBD1 (6 bases). This TCR came from a man in his late teens or twenties in good health and CMV-seronegative. The CDR3 region is CASSLGQFGSPLHF. CDR3 nucleotides: TGTGCCAGCAGCCTTGGACAGTTTGGTTCACCCCTCCACTTT.